Each of the 10 T cell receptor beta chains below was sequenced from the same sample in a study of tumor-infiltrating lymphocytes in oesophageal squamous cell carcinoma. From the PCR reads, TCRdb called clonotypes with MiXCR, one entry per CDR3 protein. The sample holds over 12,000 distinct CDR3 sequences, 46% seen once. The sequenced material came from blood. The receptors were gathered from a male donor with esophageal squamous cell carcinoma.

This clonotype was detected a few times. V usage is TRBV11-3 and J usage is TRBJ2-1; 9 positions agree with TRBD2. V gave up 0 bases and J gave up 2 bases; unmatched junction bases: 2. Germline values: CDR1 SGHNT, CDR2 YENEEA. The CDR3 spans 16 residues. The CDR3 DNA reads as TGTGCCAGCAGCTTAGAACGCGGGAGGGCCTACAATGAGCAGTTCTTC. Its protein product is CASSLERGRAYNEQFF.

Sample share makes this clonotype medium-sized. This rearrangement joins TRBV7-9 to TRBJ2-3; 7 bases agree with TRBD2. Germline V lookup: CDR1 SEHNR, CDR2 FQNEAQ (reference sequence). V trimming: 1 base; J trimming: 4 bases; junction bases outside the gene matches: 8. This CDR3 contains 16 residues. The CDR3 DNA sequence: TGTGCCAGCAGCTTAGTTGTAGGGACTAAGGCAGATACGCAGTATTTT. The encoded protein is CASSLVVGTKADTQYF.

The chain joins TRBV7-2 to TRBJ2-5; 12 bases line up with TRBD1. Germline V CDR1 and CDR2: SGHTA, FQGNSA. The CDR3 length is 16 residues. The V gene end was trimmed by 0 bases and the J gene end by 11 bases; junction bases not matched to a gene: 10. The CDR3 nucleotides are TGTGCCAGCAGCTTAGCGGGGACAGGGGGCACAGATACGCAGTACTTC. Translating it yields CASSLAGTGGTDTQYF.

The chain combines TRBV7-3 with TRBJ2-1, with D perhaps given as TRBD1 or TRBD2 (5 bases each). The CDR3 contains 12 residues. CDR1 and CDR2 (germline): SGHTA, FQGTGA. Trimming left V 8 bases short and J 0 bases short, with 5 bases between. The DNA of the CDR3 is TGTGCCAGCGGGGGCTCCTACAATGAGCAGTTCTTC. Translating gives CASGGSYNEQFF.

This clonotype was counted many times. Germline and junction disagree at one end, which may indicate a read error. The chain combines TRBV19 with TRBJ2-3; perhaps TRBD1 as D (6 bases). CDR1 LNHDA and CDR2 SQIVND come from the germline V gene (reference sequence). The CDR3 is 13 amino acids. Here the CDR3 DNA reads TGTGCTAGTAAAAGGGGGAGCACAGATACGCAGTATTTT. Protein product: CASKRGSTDTQYF.

V gene TRBV6-2 or TRBV6-3 combines with J gene TRBJ2-7; D gene ambiguous. The CDR3 runs 16 residues. Germline CDR1 MNHEY, CDR2 SVGEGT. The V and J ends lost 4 bases and 2 bases respectively, with 18 bases between them. The DNA of the CDR3 is TGTGCCAGCAGTTCCTTGAGACGCACGAGCCCCTACGAGCAGTACTTC. It codes for CASSSLRRTSPYEQYF.

This clonotype has more than one count but fewer than ten. J is TRBJ2-1 and V is TRBV11-2, with D maybe TRBD2 (6 bases). This CDR3 is built from 15 residues. Germline assignment: CDR1 SGHAT and CDR2 FQNNGV. V was clipped by 1 base and J by 3 bases, with 10 bases between them. CDR3 sequence: CASSLVPSVYNEQFF. The CDR3 DNA is TGTGCCAGCAGCTTAGTTCCTAGCGTCTACAATGAGCAGTTCTTC.

DNA of the CDR3: TGTGCCAGCAGCTTAGTAGGATCGACAGGGTGGGATACGCAGTTCTTC. Amino acid sequence: CASSLVGSTGWDTQFF. The chain uses TRBV11-2 and TRBJ2-5; 7 nucleotides agree with TRBD1. The J call could be wrong; TRBJ2-1 is a better fit for the DNA end. Germline V lookup: CDR1 SGHAT, CDR2 FQNNGV. CDR3 length equals 16 residues.

The rearrangement uses TRBV7-2 and TRBJ1-1; perhaps TRBD1 as D (5 bases). V lost 2 bases and J lost 0, with 10 bases in between. Per the germline V gene, CDR1 is SGHTA and CDR2 is FQGNSA. CDR3 length: 15 residues. CDR3 residues: CASSLLGDLNTEAFF. In DNA, the CDR3 is TGTGCCAGCAGCTTATTAGGGGATCTGAACACTGAAGCTTTCTTT.

The sample holds one count of this clonotype. V is TRBV5-1 and J is TRBJ2-5, with 10 bases identical to TRBD2. TRBJ2-1 explains the end of the DNA better; the J call may be wrong. Germline V lookup: CDR1 SGHRS, CDR2 YFSETQ. This CDR3 has 16 amino acids. DNA for the CDR3: TGCGCCAGCAGCTTGATTAGCGGGAGGAACTACAATGAGCAGTTCTTC. It is translated as CASSLISGRNYNEQFF.